Ten or more counts support the clone carrying this T cell receptor beta chain. The antigen remains unidentified. The sample belongs to a study of T cells in Graves' hyperthyroidism and ophthalmopathy. Amplified regions were TCR beta CDR3 sequences from RNA transcripts. HTBI primers were employed in a first-round RT-PCR of the TCR CDR3. TCRdb re-analysed the multiplex PCR reads in MiXCR, keeping a single row per CDR3 protein. The sample lists about 700,000 distinct CDR3 sequences, approximately 14% occurring once. Study findings and constraints: Also found in blood were most expanded thyroid clonotypes above 0.001.

In making diagnoses, clinical symptoms, serum thyroxine and TRAb, thyroid ultrasound and orbital computed tomography were all used. Per the germline V gene, CDR1 is MNHEY and CDR2 is SMNVEV (reference sequence). CDR3 length equals 16 residues. J lost 6 bases, V lost 2 bases, and 8 bases had no gene match. This TCR was recovered from a woman between 18 and 29 years old with Graves' hyperthyroidism. Sequencing was done on a sample of blood. The rearrangement links TRBV27 to TRBJ2-5; 11 nucleotides line up with TRBD2. Here the CDR3 reads CASSLSGTSGMKTQYF. CDR3 nucleotides: TGTGCCAGCAGTTTAAGCGGGACTAGCGGTATGAAGACCCAGTACTTC.